This T cell receptor (beta chain) stems from a study of T cell clonotyping in hematopoietic cell transplantation. Regarding the study as a whole: Recipient TCR diversity dropped after transplant; expanded clonotypes rose from day 30 to 180.

On this clone itself: What it binds is unknown.

The CDR3 is made up of 16 amino acids. Germline CDR1 is SGHTA and CDR2 is FQGTGA. The junction had 6 bases not matched to a gene; V was cut back by 2 bases and J by 4 bases. Profiled with immunoSEQ multiplex PCR; TCRdb holds only in-frame clones, not every one. The data hold approximately 44,000 clones, with approximately 95% observed a single time. The gene calls are TRBV7-3 and TRBJ1-1, with 11 bases fitting TRBD1. The sequence derives from a man aged 25 to 40 in good health. Some clones in this sample may be carry-over from other donors' samples. The material sequenced was peripheral blood mononuclear cells. The CDR3, as DNA: TGTGCCAGCAGCTTAGAAGGGACAGGGGGTAGCACTGAAGCTTTCTTT. Protein sequence: CASSLEGTGGSTEAFF. Drawing the rest from reference TRBV7-3 and TRBJ1-1, the complete variable domain is GAGVSQTPSNKVTEKGKYVELRCDPISGHTALYWYRQSLGQGPEFLIYFQGTGAADDSGLPNDRFFAVRPEGSVSTLKIQRTERGDSAVYLCASSLEGTGGSTEAFFGQGTRLTVV.